The rows below give T cell receptor beta chains drawn from one sample of a study of blood T cells in healthy people across ages. One entry per CDR3 protein results from TCRdb running MiXCR on the 5' RACE reads. The table has approximately 1.5 million distinct CDR3 sequences, roughly 32% seen once. The sequencing input was blood. The source is a woman aged 25 to 39 in good health. The CDR3 runs from the conserved cysteine through the conserved F or W. Each record gives: clone size, V gene, CDR3 length, J gene, D gene, CDR3 protein, CDR3 DNA. D genes are given only for firm matches. A clone size is listed for some rows: how often the clone was seen (once, few, many), or a class if it is expanded.

clone_size: NA; v_call: TRBV3-1; cdr3_length: 17; j_call: TRBJ2-2; d_call: TRBD2; cdr3_aa: CASRQSGGAIPTGELFF; cdr3_nt: TGTGCCAGCAGACAAAGCGGGGGGGCTATCCCCACCGGGGAGCTGTTTTTT
clone_size: NA; v_call: TRBV11-1; cdr3_length: 15; j_call: TRBJ2-1; d_call: TRBD2; cdr3_aa: CASSIYSGSRNEQFF; cdr3_nt: TGTGCCAGCAGCATTTATAGCGGGAGTAGGAATGAGCAGTTCTTC
clone_size: NA; v_call: TRBV5-1; cdr3_length: 15; j_call: TRBJ2-3; d_call: NA; cdr3_aa: CARSLPPQGADTQYF; cdr3_nt: TGCGCCCGCAGCTTGCCCCCCCAGGGCGCAGATACGCAGTATTTT
clone_size: many; v_call: TRBV29-1; cdr3_length: 14; j_call: TRBJ2-5; d_call: NA; cdr3_aa: CSGLGTSTKETQYF; cdr3_nt: TGCAGCGGGTTAGGGACATCGACTAAAGAGACCCAGTACTTC
clone_size: NA; v_call: TRBV21-1; cdr3_length: 16; j_call: TRBJ2-1; d_call: NA; cdr3_aa: CASSPARSGLSGEQFF; cdr3_nt: TGTGCCAGCAGCCCCGCCCGTTCCGGTTTGTCAGGTGAGCAGTTCTTC
clone_size: NA; v_call: TRBV5-6; cdr3_length: 17; j_call: TRBJ2-3; d_call: TRBD1; cdr3_aa: CASNLRDRGPYTDTQYF; cdr3_nt: TGTGCCAGCAACTTGCGGGACAGGGGGCCTTATACAGATACGCAGTATTTT
clone_size: NA; v_call: TRBV6-5; cdr3_length: 18; j_call: TRBJ2-3; d_call: TRBD2; cdr3_aa: CASSYTSGRALSTDTQYF; cdr3_nt: TGTGCCAGCAGCTATACTAGCGGGAGGGCCCTCAGTACAGATACGCAGTATTTT
clone_size: few; v_call: TRBV5-1; cdr3_length: 14; j_call: TRBJ1-4; d_call: TRBD1; cdr3_aa: CASSAGQEEEKLFF; cdr3_nt: TGCGCCAGCAGCGCGGGACAGGAAGAGGAAAAACTGTTTTTT
clone_size: NA; v_call: TRBV3-1; cdr3_length: 15; j_call: TRBJ1-2; d_call: NA; cdr3_aa: CASSQEGGSGFGYTF; cdr3_nt: TGTGCCAGCAGCCAAGAGGGGGGTTCCGGCTTTGGCTACACCTTC
clone_size: many; v_call: TRBV27; cdr3_length: 13; j_call: TRBJ2-5; d_call: NA; cdr3_aa: CASSLGMRETQYF; cdr3_nt: TGTGCCAGCAGTTTGGGGATGCGAGAGACCCAGTACTTC
clone_size: NA; v_call: TRBV3-1; cdr3_length: 16; j_call: TRBJ2-7; d_call: TRBD2; cdr3_aa: CASSQGLAGFSYEQYF; cdr3_nt: TGTGCCAGCAGCCAAGGACTAGCGGGATTCTCCTACGAGCAGTACTTC
clone_size: NA; v_call: TRBV25-1; cdr3_length: 14; j_call: TRBJ2-3; d_call: NA; cdr3_aa: CASGRAMGPDTQYF; cdr3_nt: TGTGCCAGCGGTCGGGCGATGGGCCCAGATACGCAGTATTTT
clone_size: NA; v_call: TRBV15; cdr3_length: 16; j_call: TRBJ2-1; d_call: TRBD2; cdr3_aa: CATSTLRLAGADEQFF; cdr3_nt: TGTGCCACCAGCACCCTGAGACTAGCGGGAGCCGATGAGCAGTTCTTC
clone_size: NA; v_call: TRBV9; cdr3_length: 15; j_call: TRBJ1-4; d_call: TRBD1; cdr3_aa: CASSTSGGRGEKLFF; cdr3_nt: TGTGCCAGCAGCACTTCAGGGGGCCGGGGAGAAAAACTGTTTTTT
clone_size: NA; v_call: TRBV24-1; cdr3_length: 14; j_call: TRBJ2-1; d_call: TRBD1; cdr3_aa: CATSRTGSDNEQFF; cdr3_nt: TGTGCCACCAGTCGGACAGGGAGCGACAACGAGCAGTTCTTC
clone_size: NA; v_call: TRBV4-1; cdr3_length: 17; j_call: TRBJ2-3; d_call: NA; cdr3_aa: CASSQSTGSVGTDTQYF; cdr3_nt: TGCGCCAGCAGCCAAAGTACAGGGTCAGTGGGAACAGATACGCAGTATTTT
clone_size: NA; v_call: TRBV20-1; cdr3_length: 14; j_call: TRBJ2-1; d_call: TRBD1; cdr3_aa: CSARGDSSYNEQFF; cdr3_nt: TGCAGTGCTAGGGGGGACAGCTCCTACAATGAGCAGTTCTTC
clone_size: NA; v_call: TRBV20-1; cdr3_length: 13; j_call: TRBJ2-1; d_call: TRBD2; cdr3_aa: CSASSGRWYGQFF; cdr3_nt: TGCAGTGCTAGTAGCGGGAGATGGTACGGGCAGTTCTTC
clone_size: NA; v_call: TRBV6-2/TRBV6-3; cdr3_length: 16; j_call: TRBJ2-6; d_call: NA; cdr3_aa: CASVGIAPSGANVLTF; cdr3_nt: TGTGCCAGCGTCGGCATTGCCCCCTCTGGGGCCAACGTCCTGACTTTC
clone_size: NA; v_call: TRBV19; cdr3_length: 14; j_call: TRBJ1-2; d_call: NA; cdr3_aa: CASSIAGVNYGYTF; cdr3_nt: TGTGCCAGTAGTATAGCCGGAGTTAACTATGGCTACACCTTC
clone_size: NA; v_call: TRBV11-2; cdr3_length: 16; j_call: TRBJ2-3; d_call: TRBD1; cdr3_aa: CASSSLRDRGSDTQYF; cdr3_nt: TGTGCCAGCAGCTCGCTCCGGGACAGGGGTTCAGATACGCAGTATTTT
clone_size: few; v_call: TRBV10-3; cdr3_length: 13; j_call: TRBJ2-5; d_call: NA; cdr3_aa: CAIRFGQQETQYF; cdr3_nt: TGTGCCATCAGATTCGGACAGCAAGAGACCCAGTACTTC
clone_size: NA; v_call: TRBV27; cdr3_length: 14; j_call: TRBJ2-7; d_call: TRBD2; cdr3_aa: CAGSHGGSSYEQYF; cdr3_nt: TGTGCCGGCAGCCACGGGGGGAGCTCCTACGAGCAGTACTTC
clone_size: NA; v_call: TRBV6-1; cdr3_length: 11; j_call: TRBJ2-7; d_call: TRBD1; cdr3_aa: CASSVAGTGYF; cdr3_nt: TGTGCCAGCAGTGTTGCCGGGACAGGGTACTTC
clone_size: NA; v_call: TRBV20-1; cdr3_length: 16; j_call: TRBJ1-2; d_call: NA; cdr3_aa: CSARSGSADSYYGYTF; cdr3_nt: TGCAGTGCTAGGTCCGGGTCGGCCGACAGCTACTATGGCTACACCTTC
clone_size: few; v_call: TRBV19; cdr3_length: 14; j_call: TRBJ2-4; d_call: NA; cdr3_aa: CASNSVGGVDIQYF; cdr3_nt: TGTGCCAGTAATAGCGTAGGGGGAGTGGACATTCAGTACTTC
clone_size: NA; v_call: TRBV20-1; cdr3_length: 16; j_call: TRBJ1-6; d_call: NA; cdr3_aa: CSARDRGKMRNSPLHF; cdr3_nt: TGCAGTGCTAGAGACCGGGGAAAAATGCGTAATTCACCCCTCCACTTT
clone_size: few; v_call: TRBV5-1; cdr3_length: 12; j_call: TRBJ2-1; d_call: NA; cdr3_aa: CASSFGQNEQFF; cdr3_nt: TGTGCCAGCAGTTTCGGGCAGAATGAGCAGTTCTTC
clone_size: NA; v_call: TRBV4-2; cdr3_length: 15; j_call: TRBJ2-7; d_call: NA; cdr3_aa: CASNQVLASFHEQYF; cdr3_nt: TGTGCCAGCAACCAAGTCCTAGCGAGCTTCCACGAGCAGTACTTC
clone_size: few; v_call: TRBV5-1; cdr3_length: 16; j_call: TRBJ2-5; d_call: TRBD2; cdr3_aa: CASSPAGGAHQETQYF; cdr3_nt: TGCGCCAGCTCGCCAGCCGGGGGGGCTCACCAAGAGACCCAGTACTTC
clone_size: few; v_call: TRBV27; cdr3_length: 14; j_call: TRBJ1-5; d_call: NA; cdr3_aa: CASSLSGVKQPQHF; cdr3_nt: TGTGCCAGCAGTTTATCAGGGGTTAAGCAGCCCCAGCATTTT
clone_size: few; v_call: TRBV5-5; cdr3_length: 17; j_call: TRBJ2-3; d_call: NA; cdr3_aa: CASSFYGARSSTDTQYF; cdr3_nt: TGTGCCAGCAGCTTTTACGGGGCGCGGTCTAGCACAGATACGCAGTATTTT
clone_size: NA; v_call: TRBV24-1; cdr3_length: 14; j_call: TRBJ1-5; d_call: TRBD1; cdr3_aa: CATSERDSLRPQHF; cdr3_nt: TGTGCCACCAGTGAAAGGGACAGCCTTCGGCCCCAGCATTTT
clone_size: many; v_call: TRBV7-9; cdr3_length: 15; j_call: TRBJ2-1; d_call: NA; cdr3_aa: CASSAQGKTDNEQFF; cdr3_nt: TGTGCCAGCAGCGCCCAGGGGAAAACCGACAATGAGCAGTTCTTC